Below are 24 T cell receptor beta chains sequenced from a single sample in a study of blood T cell repertoires in COVID-19. TCRdb's copy holds only in-frame clones and misses some; the assay was immunoSEQ multiplex PCR. The table has about 110,000 clones, 80% to 85% seen once; the top ten hold around 4.4%. Sequenced material: peripheral blood. The origin of the receptors is a human donor in a cohort sampled during active COVID-19.

The V gene is TRBV5-1, the J gene TRBJ2-1; TRBD2 matches at 9 bases. Germline CDR1 is SGHRS and CDR2 is YFSETQ. J gave up 0 bases and V 4 bases, and 5 bases lay outside the gene matches. This CDR3 is 16 amino acids long. CDR3 coding DNA: TGCGCCAGCAGCCTAGCGGGACCGAGCTCCTACAATGAGCAGTTCTTC. It codes for CASSLAGPSSYNEQFF.

The genes are TRBV6-5 and TRBJ1-2; a possible D gene is TRBD1 (6 bases). The germline V gene has CDR1 MNHEY and CDR2 SVGAGI. This CDR3 region has 12 residues. Between the trimmed V and J ends, which lost 6 bases and 6 bases, there was a span of 11 bases. For the CDR3, the DNA is TGTGCCAGCAGGGGAGGGGGGGATGGCTACACCTTC. Translated: CASRGGGDGYTF.

This clone was counted a single time. The chain is built from TRBV2 and TRBJ2-7; no clear D gene. The CDR3 is 12 residues long. Germline-derived CDR1 and CDR2 are SNHLY and FYNNEI. Trimming removed 5 bases at V and 0 bases at J, with 5 bases between. Here the CDR3 reads CASSRSSYEQYV. The CDR3 nucleotides read TGTGCCAGCAGTAGGAGCTCCTACGAGCAGTACGTC.

This clone was seen once. The chain is built from TRBV2 and TRBJ2-7; D gene uncertain. The CDR3 consists of 15 residues. The germline gives CDR1 SNHLY, CDR2 FYNNEI. The ends were cut back, 6 bases at V and 0 bases at J, with 15 bases in the middle. The CDR3 loop is CASSPGSRSSYEQYV. Here the CDR3 DNA reads TGTGCCAGCAGCCCCGGGTCAAGGAGCTCCTACGAGCAGTACGTC.

The chain carries TRBV18 and TRBJ1-1; no reliable D call. CDR1 and CDR2 (germline): KGHSH, LQKENI. The V end was cut by 6 bases, the J end by 0 bases, with 11 bases between. The CDR3 covers 14 residues. For the CDR3, the DNA is TGTGCCAGCTCTCGGGCGGGGATGAACACTGAAGCTTTCTTT. The encoded protein is CASSRAGMNTEAFF.

This clone was detected only once. The J gene is TRBJ2-7, the V gene TRBV5-1, with D possibly matching TRBD1 (6 bases). Germline V gene lookup returns CDR1 SGHRS and CDR2 YFSETQ. Trimming took 4 bases from V and 2 from J, leaving 10 bases between them. The CDR3 runs to 13 residues. The CDR3 loop is CASSPWTAYEQYF. DNA for the CDR3: TGCGCCAGCAGCCCCTGGACAGCCTACGAGCAGTACTTC.

The rearrangement links TRBV6-5 to TRBJ2-7; 8 bases match TRBD1. Germline loops: CDR1 MNHEY, CDR2 SVGAGI. The CDR3 consists of 15 residues. Trimming took 6 bases from V and 7 from J; bases not matched to a gene: 14. The CDR3 spells CASRPTTQGAGEQYV. CDR3 in DNA: TGTGCCAGCAGACCCACTACTCAGGGGGCTGGTGAGCAGTACGTC.

V and J are TRBV11-2 and TRBJ1-2; TRBD1 matches 9 bases. CDR3 length: 17 residues. Germline V lookup: CDR1 SGHAT, CDR2 FQNNGV. After removal of 0 bases from V and 5 bases from J, the junction contained 10 bases not matched to a gene. As DNA, the CDR3 is TGTGCCAGCAGCTTAGATTCTTATTCCGGGACAGGGTATGGCTACACCTTC. This encodes CASSLDSYSGTGYGYTF. Full variable domain (rest looked up from reference TRBV11-2 and TRBJ1-2): EAGVAQSPRYKIIEKRQSVAFWCNPISGHATLYWYQQILGQGPKLLIQFQNNGVVDDSQLPKDRFSAERLKGVDSTLKIQPAKLEDSAVYLCASSLDSYSGTGYGYTFGSGTRLTVV.

The chain has TRBV4-3 and TRBJ2-1; D remains unclear. The CDR3 has 16 residues. Germline V gene lookup returns CDR1 LGHNA and CDR2 YSLEER. V lost 1 base, J lost 0 bases, and 10 bases lay in between. The CDR3 here is CASSQAMKSSYNEQFF. The CDR3 nucleotides read TGCGCCAGCAGCCAAGCTATGAAGAGCTCCTACAATGAGCAGTTCTTC.

This chain joins TRBV21-1 and TRBJ1-2; no check of the table's D call, TRBD1, against the DNA was made. TRBV21-1 is shown as a pseudogene. This CDR3 has 14 residues. The CDR3 sequence: CASSKWQGVGGYTF. For the CDR3, the DNA is TGTGCCAGCAGCAAATGGCAGGGTGTGGGAGGCTACACCTTC.

The chain recombines TRBV7-3 with TRBJ2-1; D possibly corresponds to TRBD1 (6 bases). The CDR3 is 14 amino acids. V was cut by 4 bases and J by 3 bases, with 10 bases left in between. The germline gives CDR1 SGHTA, CDR2 FQGTGA. Here the CDR3 reads CASSSMDSYNEQFF. The DNA of the CDR3 is TGTGCCAGCAGCTCAATGGACAGCTACAATGAGCAGTTCTTC.

The chain has TRBV28 and TRBJ2-7, with D possibly matching TRBD1 (5 bases). V was cut by 8 bases and J by 5 bases, with 19 bases left in between. The CDR3 contains 14 residues. The germline V gene has CDR1 MDHEN and CDR2 SYDVKM. CDR3 sequence reads: CASDTLTGSHEQYF. The CDR3 DNA reads as TGTGCCAGCGACACCCTAACAGGATCCCACGAGCAGTACTTC.

J is TRBJ1-4 and V is TRBV21-1; TRBD1, as called in the table, went unchecked against the DNA. TRBV21-1 is reported as a pseudogene. CDR3 length: 16 residues. The CDR3 sequence: CASSEGQVLSNEKLFF. The CDR3 DNA follows: TGTGCCAGCAGCGAAGGACAGGTGCTTTCTAATGAAAAACTGTTTTTT.

The gene calls are TRBV18 and TRBJ2-3; D uncertain. The CDR3 extends over 14 amino acids. Trimming left V 2 bases short and J 2 bases short, with 8 bases between. The V gene's germline CDR1 is KGHSH and CDR2 LQKENI. CDR3 sequence: CASSPSYITDTQYF. The CDR3 DNA is TGTGCCAGCTCACCAAGTTACATCACAGATACGCAGTATTTT.

The rearrangement uses TRBV15 and TRBJ2-3; 8 bases line up with TRBD2. The V gene's germline CDR1 is LNHNV and CDR2 YYDKDF (reference sequence). With 1 base clipped from V and 6 bases from J, the junction kept 9 bases outside the gene matches. The CDR3 loop spans 16 amino acids. In DNA, the CDR3 is TGTGCCACCAGCAGAGGACGTCCGGGAGGGACGGATACGCAGTATTTT. Translating gives CATSRGRPGGTDTQYF.

J is TRBJ1-2 and V is TRBV5-6, with unresolved D. The CDR3 extends over 12 amino acids. Germline V gives CDR1 SGHDT, CDR2 YYEEEE. Trimming stripped 1 base from V and 8 bases from J, with 9 bases between. CDR3 residues: CASSLQSLGYTF. CDR3 in DNA: TGTGCCAGCAGCTTGCAAAGTCTAGGCTACACCTTC.

The chain recombines TRBV28 with TRBJ2-2, with TRBD2 matching 8 bases. The V segment lost 3 bases and the J segment 6 bases; nucleotides outside the gene matches: 9. This CDR3 is 16 amino acids long. Per the germline V gene, CDR1 is MDHEN and CDR2 is SYDVKM. CDR3 coding DNA: TGTGCCAGCAGTTTTTCCGGGAGGGCCGGGTCCGGGGAGCTGTTTTTT. Protein: CASSFSGRAGSGELFF.

The chain carries TRBV6-5 and TRBJ2-1; 9 bases line up with TRBD1. Germline CDR1 is MNHEY and CDR2 is SVGAGI. The CDR3 spans 13 residues. V dropped 10 bases and J dropped 9; count of bases not matched to a gene: 10. The CDR3 region is CATQGQGRGEQFF. In DNA, the CDR3 is TGTGCCACCCAGGGACAGGGAAGGGGTGAGCAGTTCTTC.

This clone has only one observation. In nucleotides, the CDR3 is TGTGCCACCCGCCGGACTAGCGGGGGTTCCTACGAGCAGTACTTC. Protein sequence: CATRRTSGGSYEQYF. The chain joins TRBV27 to TRBJ2-7; 13 bases fit TRBD2. V dropped 10 bases and J dropped 1; count of bases not matched to a gene: 7. CDR3 size: 15 residues. In germline, CDR1 is MNHEY, CDR2 SMNVEV (reference sequence).

This clone was seen only once. The gene calls are TRBV7-2 and TRBJ1-4; 9 bases match TRBD1. After removal of 5 bases from V and 12 bases from J, the junction contained 10 bases not matched to a gene. The CDR3 runs 14 residues. Germline V gene sequence: CDR1 SGHTA, CDR2 FQGNSA. Here the CDR3 reads CASSTRTGELELFF. In nucleotides, the CDR3 is TGTGCCAGCAGCACCCGGACAGGGGAATTGGAACTGTTTTTT.

As DNA, the CDR3 is TGTGCCAGCAGTTTGCGGTTTAGCGGGAGGGACGAGCAGTACTTC. Its protein product is CASSLRFSGRDEQYF. The chain has TRBV27 and TRBJ2-7; 11 nucleotides match TRBD2. V lost 3 bases, J lost 5 bases, and 6 bases stayed unmatched. The germline V gene has CDR1 MNHEY and CDR2 SMNVEV (reference sequence). The length of the CDR3 is 15 residues.

This clone was seen a single time. The rearrangement links TRBV27 to TRBJ1-1; 8 nucleotides match TRBD1. J gave up 5 bases and V 4 bases, and 9 bases lay outside the gene matches. Germline V gene sequence: CDR1 MNHEY, CDR2 SMNVEV (reference sequence). The CDR3 is made up of 15 amino acids. Written as DNA, the CDR3 is TGTGCCAGCAGTTCCGTACAGGGGGATGGTACTGAAGCTTTCTTT. Protein product: CASSSVQGDGTEAFF.

CDR3 sequence reads: CASSPVEIPNQPQHF. The CDR3 DNA is TGTGCCAGCTCACCAGTCGAGATTCCCAATCAGCCCCAGCATTTT. The chain links TRBV18 to TRBJ1-5; no clear D. Deletions cut 2 bases from V and 3 bases from J, with 11 bases between. The germline V gene has CDR1 KGHSH and CDR2 LQKENI. The CDR3 totals 15 residues.

This chain uses TRBV19 with TRBJ2-5; 12 bases map to TRBD2. This CDR3 comprises 15 residues. The germline gives CDR1 LNHDA, CDR2 SQIVND (reference sequence). V dropped 4 bases and J dropped 6; count of bases not matched to a gene: 6. CDR3 sequence (DNA): TGTGCCAGTAGTACCACCGGACTAGCGGGGCAGACCCAGTACTTC. It is translated as CASSTTGLAGQTQYF.